Listed below are T cell receptor beta chains from one sample, sequenced in a study of cytomegalovirus exposure and HLA in healthy donors. The assay was immunoSEQ multiplex PCR, and TCRdb's table has in-frame clones only and misses some. This sample has about 150,000 clones, with about 82% found just once. The sample consisted of PBMCs. These receptors all come from a woman in her thirties or forties in good health and CMV-seropositive. CDR3s include the opening cysteine and the closing phenylalanine or tryptophan. The D gene is left open where the match is weak. Not all rows give a size; the values are once, few, many and, for expanded clones, a class.

d_call | j_call | v_call | clone_size | cdr3_nt | cdr3_aa
TRBD2 | TRBJ2-7 | TRBV27 | - | TGTGCCAGCAGGCCTAGCGGTTACTCCTACGAGCAGTACTTC | CASRPSGYSYEQYF
- | TRBJ2-1 | TRBV5-6 | - | TGTGCCAGCAGCTTGGCGAATGTAGAGTTCTTC | CASSLANVEFF
TRBD1 | TRBJ1-5 | TRBV28 | - | TGTGCCAGCACCACCCGACAGGGTGATCAGCCCCAGCATTTT | CASTTRQGDQPQHF
TRBD1 | TRBJ2-7 | TRBV6-5 | - | TGTGCCAGCAGGATGACAGGGGCCCACTACGAGCAGTACTTC | CASRMTGAHYEQYF
TRBD1 | TRBJ1-5 | TRBV4-3 | - | TGCGCCAGCAGCAAAAACCAGGGACAGGGTAACCAGCCCCAGCATTTT | CASSKNQGQGNQPQHF
- | TRBJ2-7 | TRBV5-5 | - | TGTGCCAGCAGCCATACTGATGAGCTCGAGCAGTACTTC | CASSHTDELEQYF
TRBD2 | TRBJ2-2 | TRBV4-3 | - | TGCGCCAGCAGCCAAGATAGCGGGGGGGCCCCCGGGGAGCTGTTTTTT | CASSQDSGGAPGELFF
TRBD2 | TRBJ2-7 | TRBV6-1 | - | TGTGCCAGCAGTGCAGGACTAGCGGGGGCTTCCTACGAGCAGTACTTC | CASSAGLAGASYEQYF
TRBD1 | TRBJ2-7 | TRBV5-1 | many | TGCGCCAGCAGTTACGGACAGGGAGTAAGCTACGAGCAGTACTTC | CASSYGQGVSYEQYF
TRBD1 | TRBJ2-7 | TRBV18 | - | TGTGCCAGCTCACCACAGGGGGCGCAGGGCGAGCAGTACTTC | CASSPQGAQGEQYF
- | TRBJ2-5 | TRBV28 | - | TGTGCCAGCAGTGGACCGGGGGAATTAGAGACCCAGTACTTC | CASSGPGELETQYF
- | TRBJ2-7 | TRBV6-5 | - | TGTGCCAGCAGTTACTCCGGGACTCCTGGTGACGAGCAGTACTTC | CASSYSGTPGDEQYF
TRBD1 | TRBJ1-3 | TRBV30 | - | TGTGCCTGGGGGACAGTTGGAAACACCATATATTTT | CAWGTVGNTIYF
TRBD2 | TRBJ2-1 | TRBV27 | - | TGTGCCAGCAGTCGAATGGGGGGGAGTAGACTAGCGGGGATTGAGCAGTTCTTC | CASSRMGGSRLAGIEQFF
- | TRBJ2-2 | TRBV2 | - | TGTGCCAGCAGTTTACTAGGGGGGGAGCTGTTTTTT | CASSLLGGELFF
- | TRBJ2-4 | TRBV27 | - | TGTGCCAGCAGTTTTAATCCAGACACAAACATTCAGTACTTC | CASSFNPDTNIQYF
TRBD1 | TRBJ2-7 | TRBV15 | - | TGTGCCACCAGCAGGGGACAGGGGGCTTTCTACGAGCAGTACTTC | CATSRGQGAFYEQYF
TRBD2 | TRBJ2-7 | TRBV5-4 | - | TGTGCCAGCAGCTTGGTAGGAAGAGGACTAGCTGTCCACGAGCAGTACTTC | CASSLVGRGLAVHEQYF
- | TRBJ2-2 | TRBV6-4 | - | TGTGCCAGCAGTGAGCAAACGAGCGCGGAGACCGGGGAGCTGTTTTTT | CASSEQTSAETGELFF
- | TRBJ1-3 | TRBV7-2 | once | TGTGCCAGCAGCTTAAGGCAGGGCTCTGGAAACACCATATATTTT | CASSLRQGSGNTIYF
TRBD1 | TRBJ1-4 | TRBV6-1 | few | TGTGCCAGCAGAGATACAGGGGGCCGGGATGGACTGTTTTTT | CASRDTGGRDGLFF
- | TRBJ1-1 | TRBV4-2 | once | TGTGCCAGCAGCCAAGATACAGGGCCCACTGAAGCTTTCTTT | CASSQDTGPTEAFF
- | TRBJ1-1 | TRBV6-5 | - | TGTGCCAGCAGTTACCCCAATGCTGAAGCTTTCTTT | CASSYPNAEAFF
TRBD1 | TRBJ1-4 | TRBV2 | - | TGTGCCAGCAGGAGACAGGGGGCAACGGCAACTAATGAAAAACTGTTTTTT | CASRRQGATATNEKLFF